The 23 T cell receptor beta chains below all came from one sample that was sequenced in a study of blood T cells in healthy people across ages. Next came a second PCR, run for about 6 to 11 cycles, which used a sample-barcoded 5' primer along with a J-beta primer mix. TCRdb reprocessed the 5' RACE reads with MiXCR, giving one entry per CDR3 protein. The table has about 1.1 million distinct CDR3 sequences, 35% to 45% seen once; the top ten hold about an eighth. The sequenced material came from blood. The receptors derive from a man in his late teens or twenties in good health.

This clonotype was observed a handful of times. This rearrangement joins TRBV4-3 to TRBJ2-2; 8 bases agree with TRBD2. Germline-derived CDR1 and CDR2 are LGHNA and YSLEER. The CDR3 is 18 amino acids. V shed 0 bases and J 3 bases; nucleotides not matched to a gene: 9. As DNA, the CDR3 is TGCGCCAGCAGCCAAGATTTGGACGGGACTAGGGACACCGGGGAGCTGTTTTTT. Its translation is CASSQDLDGTRDTGELFF.

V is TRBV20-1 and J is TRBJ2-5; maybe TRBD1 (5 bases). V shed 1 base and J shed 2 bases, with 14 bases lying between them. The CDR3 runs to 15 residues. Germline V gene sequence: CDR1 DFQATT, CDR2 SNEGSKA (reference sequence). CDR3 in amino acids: CSARGSRTQQETQYF. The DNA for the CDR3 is TGCAGTGCTAGAGGATCCCGGACACAGCAAGAGACCCAGTACTTC.

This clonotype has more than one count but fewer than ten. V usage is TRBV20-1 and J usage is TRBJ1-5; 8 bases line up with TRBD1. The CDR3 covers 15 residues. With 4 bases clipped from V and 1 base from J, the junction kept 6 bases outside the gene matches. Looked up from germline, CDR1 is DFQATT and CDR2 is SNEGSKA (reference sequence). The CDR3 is CSATYTGGSNQPQHF. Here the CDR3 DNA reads TGCAGTGCTACGTACACAGGGGGGAGCAATCAGCCCCAGCATTTT.

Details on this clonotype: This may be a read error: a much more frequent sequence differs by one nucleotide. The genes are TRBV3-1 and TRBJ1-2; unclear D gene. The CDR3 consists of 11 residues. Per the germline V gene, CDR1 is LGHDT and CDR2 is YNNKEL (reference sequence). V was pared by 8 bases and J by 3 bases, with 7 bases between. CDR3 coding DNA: TGTGCCAGCGGCGATCACTATGGCTACACCTTC. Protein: CASGDHYGYTF.

CDR3 coding DNA: TGCAGTGCTAGGGGACTAGCGCACCAAGAGACCCAGTACTTC. Translating gives CSARGLAHQETQYF. This chain uses TRBV20-1 with TRBJ2-5; 10 bases fit TRBD2. Trimming cost V 3 bases and J 0 bases; bases outside gene matches: 1. This CDR3 has 14 residues. In germline, CDR1 is DFQATT, CDR2 SNEGSKA (reference sequence).

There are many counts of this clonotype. In DNA form, the CDR3 reads TGTGCCAGCAGCTTAGCCTCCGGGGAATGGGAAAAACTGTTTTTT. It codes for CASSLASGEWEKLFF. V is TRBV7-2 and J is TRBJ1-4; no clear D. CDR3 length equals 15 residues. The germline V and J ends were trimmed by 0 bases and 8 bases, with 13 bases remaining between them. Germline V gene sequence: CDR1 SGHTA, CDR2 FQGNSA.

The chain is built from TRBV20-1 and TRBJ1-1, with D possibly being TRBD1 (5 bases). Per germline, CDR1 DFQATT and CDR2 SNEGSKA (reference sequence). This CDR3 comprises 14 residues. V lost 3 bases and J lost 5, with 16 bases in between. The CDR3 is CSARGDIEGTEAFF. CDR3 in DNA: TGCAGTGCTAGGGGGGATATAGAGGGGACTGAAGCTTTCTTT.

The chain's CDR3 is CSARAGVPGANVLTF. The CDR3 bases are TGCAGTGCTAGAGCGGGGGTCCCTGGGGCCAACGTCCTGACTTTC. This rearrangement joins TRBV20-1 to TRBJ2-6, with D perhaps TRBD2 (6 bases). Germline-derived CDR1 and CDR2 are DFQATT and SNEGSKA (reference sequence). Trimming removed 1 base from V and 2 bases from J, with 9 bases in between. The CDR3 is made up of 15 amino acids.

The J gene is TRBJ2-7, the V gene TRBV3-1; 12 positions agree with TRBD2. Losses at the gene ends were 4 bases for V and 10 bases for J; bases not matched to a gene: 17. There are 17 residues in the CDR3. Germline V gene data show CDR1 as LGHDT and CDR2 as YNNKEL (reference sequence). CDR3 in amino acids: CASSPRLTSGGKQGQYF. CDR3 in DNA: TGTGCCAGCAGCCCTCGGCTGACTAGCGGGGGAAAACAAGGCCAGTACTTC.

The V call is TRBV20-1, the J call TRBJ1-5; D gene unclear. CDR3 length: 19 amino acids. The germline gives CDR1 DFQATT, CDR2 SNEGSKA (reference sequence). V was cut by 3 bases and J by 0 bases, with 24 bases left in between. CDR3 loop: CSARGGRGRPFRSNQPQHF. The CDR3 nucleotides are TGCAGTGCTAGGGGCGGCAGAGGTCGCCCTTTCCGTAGCAATCAGCCCCAGCATTTT.

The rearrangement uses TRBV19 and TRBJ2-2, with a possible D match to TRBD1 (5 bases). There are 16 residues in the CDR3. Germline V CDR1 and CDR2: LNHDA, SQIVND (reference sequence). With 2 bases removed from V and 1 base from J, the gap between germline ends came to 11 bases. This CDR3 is CASSIRAGLNTGELFF. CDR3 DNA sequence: TGTGCCAGTAGTATACGAGCAGGGCTGAACACCGGGGAGCTGTTTTTT.

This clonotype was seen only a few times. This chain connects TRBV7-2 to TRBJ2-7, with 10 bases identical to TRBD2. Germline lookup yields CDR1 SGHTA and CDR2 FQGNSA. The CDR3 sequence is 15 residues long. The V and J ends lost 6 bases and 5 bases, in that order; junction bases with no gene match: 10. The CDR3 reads CASRALAGALHEQYF. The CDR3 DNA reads TGTGCCAGCAGGGCGCTAGCGGGGGCTTTACACGAGCAGTACTTC.

This CDR3 reads CASGIDGYEQYF. DNA for the CDR3: TGTGCCAGCGGAATAGACGGCTACGAGCAGTACTTC. V is TRBV6-5 and J is TRBJ2-5; D remains unclear. The J call is doubtful: the DNA matches TRBJ2-7 better. The CDR3 covers 12 residues. CDR1 is MNHEY and CDR2 is SVGAGI in the germline V gene.

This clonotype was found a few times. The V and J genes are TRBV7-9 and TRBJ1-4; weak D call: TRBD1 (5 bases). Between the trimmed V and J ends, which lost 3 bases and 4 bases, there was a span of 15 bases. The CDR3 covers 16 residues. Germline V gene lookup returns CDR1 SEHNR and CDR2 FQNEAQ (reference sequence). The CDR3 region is CASSLSPRTINEKLFF. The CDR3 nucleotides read TGTGCCAGCAGCTTGAGCCCTAGGACAATTAATGAAAAACTGTTTTTT. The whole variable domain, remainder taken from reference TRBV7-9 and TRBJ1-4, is DTGVSQNPRHKITKRGQNVTFRCDPISEHNRLYWYRQTLGQGPEFLTYFQNEAQLEKSRLLSDRFSAERPKGSFSTLEIQRTEQGDSAMYLCASSLSPRTINEKLFFGSGTQLSVL.

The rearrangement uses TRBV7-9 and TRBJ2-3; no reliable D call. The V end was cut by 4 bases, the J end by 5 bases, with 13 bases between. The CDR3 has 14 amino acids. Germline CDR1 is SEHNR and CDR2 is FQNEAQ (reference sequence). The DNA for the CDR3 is TGTGCCAGCAGCTCAAAGTGGGGTCGAGATACGCAGTATTTT. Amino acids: CASSSKWGRDTQYF.

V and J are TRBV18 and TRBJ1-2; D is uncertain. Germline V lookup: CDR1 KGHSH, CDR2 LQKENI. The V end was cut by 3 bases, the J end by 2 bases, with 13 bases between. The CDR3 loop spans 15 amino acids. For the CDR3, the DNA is TGTGCCAGCTCACCCAGACAACGAGGCAACTATGGCTACACCTTC. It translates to CASSPRQRGNYGYTF.

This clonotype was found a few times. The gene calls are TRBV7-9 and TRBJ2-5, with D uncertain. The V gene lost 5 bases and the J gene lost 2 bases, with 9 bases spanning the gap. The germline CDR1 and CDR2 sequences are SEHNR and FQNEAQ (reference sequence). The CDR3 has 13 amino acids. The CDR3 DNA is TGTGCCAGCAGCGAGGTGAATCAAGAGACCCAGTACTTC. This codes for CASSEVNQETQYF.

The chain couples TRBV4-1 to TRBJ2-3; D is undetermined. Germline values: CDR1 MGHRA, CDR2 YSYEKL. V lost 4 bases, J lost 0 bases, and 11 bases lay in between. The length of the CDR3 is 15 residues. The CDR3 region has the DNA TGCGCCAGCAGCCCGAAAACAGCTAGCACAGATACGCAGTATTTT. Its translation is CASSPKTASTDTQYF.

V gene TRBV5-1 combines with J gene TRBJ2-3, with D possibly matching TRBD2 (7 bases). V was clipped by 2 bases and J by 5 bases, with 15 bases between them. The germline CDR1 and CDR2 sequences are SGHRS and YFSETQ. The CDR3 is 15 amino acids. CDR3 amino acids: CASSFGGGEGDTQYF. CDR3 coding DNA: TGCGCCAGCAGCTTTGGCGGGGGCGAAGGAGATACGCAGTATTTT.

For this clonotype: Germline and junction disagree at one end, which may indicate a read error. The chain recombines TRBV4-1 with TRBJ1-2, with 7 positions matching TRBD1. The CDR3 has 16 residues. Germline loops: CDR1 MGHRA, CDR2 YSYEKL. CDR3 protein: CASSHHSTGKNYGYTF. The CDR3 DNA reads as TGCGCCAGTAGCCACCACTCGACAGGGAAGAACTATGGCTACACCTTC.

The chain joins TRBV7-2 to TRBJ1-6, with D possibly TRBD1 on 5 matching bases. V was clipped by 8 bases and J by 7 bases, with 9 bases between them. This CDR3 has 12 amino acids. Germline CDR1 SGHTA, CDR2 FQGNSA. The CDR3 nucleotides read TGTGCCAGCGGCAGGGTGAATTCACCCCTCCACTTT. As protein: CASGRVNSPLHF.

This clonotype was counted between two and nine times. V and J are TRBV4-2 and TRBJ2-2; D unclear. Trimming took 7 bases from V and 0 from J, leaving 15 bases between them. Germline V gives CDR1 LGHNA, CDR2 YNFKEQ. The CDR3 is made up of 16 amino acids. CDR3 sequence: CASTTLGMTNTGELFF. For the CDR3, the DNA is TGTGCCAGCACTACATTGGGGATGACGAACACCGGGGAGCTGTTTTTT.

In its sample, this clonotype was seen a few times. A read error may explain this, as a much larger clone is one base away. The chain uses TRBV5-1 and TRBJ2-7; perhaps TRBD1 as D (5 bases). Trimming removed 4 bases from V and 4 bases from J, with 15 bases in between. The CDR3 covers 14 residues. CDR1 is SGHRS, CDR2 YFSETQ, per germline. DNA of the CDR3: TGCGCCAGCAGCGTGGCCTTAGGGGCATACGAGCAGTACTTC. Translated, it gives CASSVALGAYEQYF.